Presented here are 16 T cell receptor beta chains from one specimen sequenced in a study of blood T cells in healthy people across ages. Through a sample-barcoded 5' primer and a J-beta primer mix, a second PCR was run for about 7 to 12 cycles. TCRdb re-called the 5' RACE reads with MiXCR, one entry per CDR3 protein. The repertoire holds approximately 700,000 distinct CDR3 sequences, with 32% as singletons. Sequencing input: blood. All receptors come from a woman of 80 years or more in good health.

This CDR3 reads CASSRGGQLYEQYF. The DNA of the CDR3 is TGTGCCAGTAGTAGAGGAGGACAGCTCTACGAGCAGTACTTC. The V gene is TRBV19, the J gene TRBJ2-7, with D possibly matching TRBD1 (6 bases). Deletions cut 4 bases from V and 3 bases from J, with 13 bases between. CDR1 is LNHDA and CDR2 is SQIVND in the germline V gene (reference sequence). The length of the CDR3 is 14 residues.

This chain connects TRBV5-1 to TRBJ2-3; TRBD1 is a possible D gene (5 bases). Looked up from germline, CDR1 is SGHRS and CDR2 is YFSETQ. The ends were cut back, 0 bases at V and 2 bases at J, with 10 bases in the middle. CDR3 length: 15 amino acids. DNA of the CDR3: TGCGCCAGCAGCTTGGATGGGGCCCACACAGATACGCAGTATTTT. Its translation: CASSLDGAHTDTQYF.

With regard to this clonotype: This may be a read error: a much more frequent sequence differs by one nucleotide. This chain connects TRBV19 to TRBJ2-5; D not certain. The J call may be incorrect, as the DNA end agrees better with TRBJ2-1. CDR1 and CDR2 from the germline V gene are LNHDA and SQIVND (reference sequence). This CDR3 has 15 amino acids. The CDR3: CASSEWTSPGETQFF. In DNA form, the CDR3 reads TGTGCCAGTAGTGAATGGACCTCCCCCGGTGAGACCCAGTTCTTC.

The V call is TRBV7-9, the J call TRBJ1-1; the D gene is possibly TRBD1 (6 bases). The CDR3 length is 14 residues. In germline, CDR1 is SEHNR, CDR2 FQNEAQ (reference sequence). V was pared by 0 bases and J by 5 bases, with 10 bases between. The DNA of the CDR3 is TGTGCCAGCAGCTTAGCGGGCCAGGGGACTGAAGCTTTCTTT. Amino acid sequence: CASSLAGQGTEAFF.

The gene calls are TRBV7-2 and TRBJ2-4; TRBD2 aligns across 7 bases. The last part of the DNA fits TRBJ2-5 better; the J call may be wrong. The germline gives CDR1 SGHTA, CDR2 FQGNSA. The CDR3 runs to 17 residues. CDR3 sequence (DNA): TGTGCCAGCAGCTTAGGGACGGGCGGGGGAATAATAAAGACCCAGTACTTC. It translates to CASSLGTGGGIIKTQYF.

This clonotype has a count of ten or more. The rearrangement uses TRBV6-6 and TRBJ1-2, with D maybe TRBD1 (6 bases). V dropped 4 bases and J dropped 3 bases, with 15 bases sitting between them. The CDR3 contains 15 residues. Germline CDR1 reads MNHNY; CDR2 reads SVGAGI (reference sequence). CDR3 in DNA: TGTGCCAGCAGTTCCCTCGGACAGAGCCACTATGGCTACACCTTC. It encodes CASSSLGQSHYGYTF.

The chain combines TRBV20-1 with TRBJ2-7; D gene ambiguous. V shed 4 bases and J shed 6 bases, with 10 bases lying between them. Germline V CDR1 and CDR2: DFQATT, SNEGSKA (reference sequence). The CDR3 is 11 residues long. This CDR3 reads CSATRAREQYF. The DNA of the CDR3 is TGCAGTGCTACTCGGGCACGCGAGCAGTACTTC.

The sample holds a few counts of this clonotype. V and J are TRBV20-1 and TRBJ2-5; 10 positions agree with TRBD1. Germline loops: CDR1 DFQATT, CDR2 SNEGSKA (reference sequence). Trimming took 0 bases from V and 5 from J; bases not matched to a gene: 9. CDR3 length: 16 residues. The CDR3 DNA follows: TGCAGTGCTAGAGATATACGACAGGGGGCTGGGGAGACCCAGTACTTC. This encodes CSARDIRQGAGETQYF.

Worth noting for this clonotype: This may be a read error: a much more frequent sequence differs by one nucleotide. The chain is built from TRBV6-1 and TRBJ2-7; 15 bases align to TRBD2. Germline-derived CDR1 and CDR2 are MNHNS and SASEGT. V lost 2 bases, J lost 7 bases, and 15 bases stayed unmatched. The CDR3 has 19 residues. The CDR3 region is CASSERAGTSGGRGNEQYF. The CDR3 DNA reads TGTGCCAGCAGTGAACGGGCCGGGACTAGCGGGGGGCGCGGCAATGAGCAGTACTTC.

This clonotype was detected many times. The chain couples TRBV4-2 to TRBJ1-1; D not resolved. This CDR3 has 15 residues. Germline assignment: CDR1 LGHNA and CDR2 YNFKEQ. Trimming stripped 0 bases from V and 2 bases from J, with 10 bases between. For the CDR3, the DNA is TGTGCCAGCAGCCAAGATAGGGCAAGAAACACTGAAGCTTTCTTT. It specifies CASSQDRARNTEAFF.

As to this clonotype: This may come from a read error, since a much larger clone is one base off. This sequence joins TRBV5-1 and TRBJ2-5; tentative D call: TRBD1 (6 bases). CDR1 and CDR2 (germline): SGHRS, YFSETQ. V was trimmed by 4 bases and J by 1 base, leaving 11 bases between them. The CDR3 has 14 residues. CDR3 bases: TGCGCCAGCAGCACACAGGGTATCCAAGAGACCCAGTACTTC. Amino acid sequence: CASSTQGIQETQYF.

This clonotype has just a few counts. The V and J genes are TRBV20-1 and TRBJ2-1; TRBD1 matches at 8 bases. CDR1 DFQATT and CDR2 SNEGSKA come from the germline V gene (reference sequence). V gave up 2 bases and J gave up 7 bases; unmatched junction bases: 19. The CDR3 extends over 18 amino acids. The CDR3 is CSARLPHLTGATRNEQFF. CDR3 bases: TGCAGTGCTAGACTTCCTCATTTGACAGGGGCGACAAGGAATGAGCAGTTCTTC.

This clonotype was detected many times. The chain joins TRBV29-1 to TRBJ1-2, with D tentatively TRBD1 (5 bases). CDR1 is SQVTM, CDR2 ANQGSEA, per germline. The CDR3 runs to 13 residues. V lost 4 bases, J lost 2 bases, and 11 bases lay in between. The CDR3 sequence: CSVVPQGNYGYTF. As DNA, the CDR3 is TGCAGCGTTGTCCCTCAGGGCAACTATGGCTACACCTTC.

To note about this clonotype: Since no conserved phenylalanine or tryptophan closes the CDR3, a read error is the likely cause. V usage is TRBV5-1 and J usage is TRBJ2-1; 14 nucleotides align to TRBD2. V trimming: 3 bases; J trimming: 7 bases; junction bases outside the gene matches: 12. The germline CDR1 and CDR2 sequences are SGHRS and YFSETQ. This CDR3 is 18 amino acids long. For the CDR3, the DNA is TGCGCCAGCAGCTCCGGGACTAGCGGGGGTAGCCTCAGAAATGAGCAGTTCGTC. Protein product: CASSSGTSGGSLRNEQFV.

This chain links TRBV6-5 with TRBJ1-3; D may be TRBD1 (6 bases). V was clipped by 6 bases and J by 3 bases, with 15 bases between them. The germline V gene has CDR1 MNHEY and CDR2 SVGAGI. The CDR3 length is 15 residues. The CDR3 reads CASSSRGGNGNTIYF. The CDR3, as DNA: TGTGCCAGCAGCTCCCGGGGGGGCAATGGAAACACCATATATTTT.

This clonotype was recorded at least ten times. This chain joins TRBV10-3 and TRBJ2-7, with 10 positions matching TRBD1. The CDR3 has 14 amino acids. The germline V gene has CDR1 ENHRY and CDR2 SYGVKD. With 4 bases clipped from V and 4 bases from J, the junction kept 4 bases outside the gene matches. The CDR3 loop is CAISGTGGGYEQYF. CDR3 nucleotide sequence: TGTGCCATCAGTGGGACAGGGGGAGGATACGAGCAGTACTTC.